The source of this TCR beta chain is a study of shared clonotypes between healthy human individuals. Whole-study findings and limits: Among the subsets, naive ones generally showed larger estimated richness than memory ones.

In germline, CDR1 is SGHTA, CDR2 FQGNSA. The CDR3 has 17 residues. V was clipped by 0 bases and J by 4 bases; unmatched bases: 8. Evenly divided among several immunoSEQ plates was the genomic DNA of each subset. Produced via immunoSEQ multiplex PCR; TCRdb's table is partial and in-frame only. The sample includes about 2.1 million clones, just over 90% of them seen just once. Naive CD8 cells comprised CD45RO-negative, CCR7-positively selected cells, excluding terminally differentiated effector memory CD45RA+ cells. With respect to this clone: Its antigen is not known.

The chain couples TRBV7-2 to TRBJ2-2; 7 bases match TRBD2. The receptor was isolated from a man younger than 35 in good health. Some clones in this sample may be carry-over from other donors' samples. The sequencing sample was made of naive CD8+ T cells from PBMCs. The CDR3 loop is CASSLALGGRSTGELFF. The CDR3, as DNA: TGTGCCAGCAGCTTAGCGCTGGGCGGGAGAAGCACCGGGGAGCTGTTTTTT.